These T cell receptor beta chains were read from a single sample in a study of cytomegalovirus exposure and HLA in healthy donors. TCRdb keeps only in-frame clones here, not all; method: immunoSEQ multiplex PCR. Seen here are 90,000 to 120,000 clones, 74% observed once, and the top ten hold approximately 2.5%. Material: PBMCs. Receptor source: a man aged 50-60 years in good health and CMV-seropositive. The CDR3 runs from the conserved cysteine through the conserved F or W. The D gene is left open where the match is weak. Clone size appears in some rows only: once, few, many, or a class for an expanded clone.

TRBD1	TRBV5-1	14	.	TRBJ2-7	TGCGCCAGCAGCTTGGAGGGGACAGGGGGCGAGCAGTACTTC	CASSLEGTGGEQYF
TRBD2	TRBV6-4	16	.	TRBJ2-3	TGTGCCAGCAGTCTATTTGCGGGGGGATCCACAGATACGCAGTATTTT	CASSLFAGGSTDTQYF
.	TRBV2	16	.	TRBJ2-1	TGTGCCAGCTCCAGGGGGGACGGCGGCTCCTACAATGAGCAGTTCTTC	CASSRGDGGSYNEQFF
.	TRBV2	14	.	TRBJ1-1	TGTGCCAGCAGTAAACTGCGGGTGGACACTGAAGCTTTCTTT	CASSKLRVDTEAFF
.	TRBV5-1	15	.	TRBJ2-5	TGCGCCAGCAGCGCCTCCCTGGTAGGAGGCGAGACCCAGTACTTC	CASSASLVGGETQYF
TRBD1	TRBV5-4	15	.	TRBJ2-1	TGTGCCAGCAGCCAAGTGACAGGGGGCATGAATGAGCAGTTCTTC	CASSQVTGGMNEQFF
.	TRBV5-1	14	few	TRBJ1-4	TGCGCCAGCAGCTTGGCCGAGGGTGAGGAAAAACTGTTTTTT	CASSLAEGEEKLFF
TRBD1	TRBV11-2	14	.	TRBJ1-2	TGTGCCAGCAGCCAGCCCGGGACAGGGAAGGGCTACACCTTC	CASSQPGTGKGYTF
.	TRBV13	14	.	TRBJ1-2	TGTGCCAGCAGCCCACAAGAGGATAACTATGGCTACACCTTC	CASSPQEDNYGYTF
.	TRBV27	13	.	TRBJ1-2	TGTGCCAGCAGTTTAAGGGGGTATTATGGCTACACCTTC	CASSLRGYYGYTF
TRBD2	TRBV6-1	15	.	TRBJ2-1	TGTGCCAGCAGTGATGGGTCTAGCGGATACAATGAGCAGTTCTTC	CASSDGSSGYNEQFF
.	TRBV19	13	.	TRBJ1-1	TGTGCCAGTAGCCGGGTGATGAACACTGAAGCTTTCTTT	CASSRVMNTEAFF
.	TRBV19	14	once	TRBJ1-5	TGTGCCAGTAGTATTGCAGGGTTTGGTCCGCCCCAGCATTTT	CASSIAGFGPPQHF
TRBD2	TRBV10-3	17	.	TRBJ2-1	TGTGCCATCAGTGAGTCGGTCCCTAGCGGGCTGTACAATGAGCAGTTCTTC	CAISESVPSGLYNEQFF
TRBD1	TRBV7-2	15	.	TRBJ1-5	TGTGCCAGCAGCGCGGGACAGGGGGCATATCAGCCCCAGCATTTT	CASSAGQGAYQPQHF
TRBD1	TRBV5-1	15	.	TRBJ1-6	TGCGCCAGCAGCCGGACAGGAGGGGATAATTCACCCCTCCACTTT	CASSRTGGDNSPLHF
TRBD2	TRBV19	19	.	TRBJ2-3	TGTGCCAGTAGTCCTCTACTAGCGGGAGAAAGAAGGTGGACAGATACGCAGTATTTT	CASSPLLAGERRWTDTQYF
TRBD2	TRBV5-1	16	.	TRBJ2-5	TGCGCCAGCAGCTATAGCGGGGCGGGAGGAGGAGAGACCCAGTACTTC	CASSYSGAGGGETQYF
.	TRBV12-5	15	.	TRBJ2-5	TGTGCTAGTGGTTTGGGCCGCACAACCCAAGAGACCCAGTACTTC	CASGLGRTTQETQYF
TRBD2	TRBV4-1	18	few	TRBJ2-3	TGCGCCAGCAGCCTTCTTGCCCTAGCGGGAGGGAGCACAGATACGCAGTATTTT	CASSLLALAGGSTDTQYF
TRBD2	TRBV5-4	17	.	TRBJ2-3	TGTGCCAGCAGCCCCAGAGGGACTAGCGGTTCATCAGATACGCAGTATTTT	CASSPRGTSGSSDTQYF
TRBD2	TRBV7-2	16	.	TRBJ2-2	TGTGCCAGCAGCTTAGGATCCGGGGGGGCCACCGGGGAGCTGTTTTTT	CASSLGSGGATGELFF
TRBD2	TRBV7-2	18	.	TRBJ2-5	TGTGCCAGCAGCGCCGGACTAGCGGGGGGCCCCGGGGGGGAGACCCAGTACTTC	CASSAGLAGGPGGETQYF
.	TRBV7-8	13	.	TRBJ2-3	TGTGCCAGCAGCTCTTCCCCCACAGATACGCAGTATTTT	CASSSSPTDTQYF
TRBD2	TRBV2	16	.	TRBJ2-1	TGTGCCAGCAGTCCGACTAGCGGGGGGCGGTACAATGAGCAGTTCTTC	CASSPTSGGRYNEQFF
TRBD1	TRBV27	15	.	TRBJ2-1	TGTGCCAGCAGTGTGACAGGGGGCTCCTACAATGAGCAGTTCTTC	CASSVTGGSYNEQFF
.	TRBV29-1	12	few	TRBJ2-7	TGCAGCGTTGTGAACAGCTCCTACGAGCAGTACTTC	CSVVNSSYEQYF
.	TRBV15	17	.	TRBJ1-3	TGTGCCACCAGCAGAGGGGGTCGGAGGAGCTCTGGAAACACCATATATTTT	CATSRGGRRSSGNTIYF
TRBD1	TRBV7-9	14	few	TRBJ1-1	TGTGCCAGCAGCGACAACAGGGGGAACACTGAAGCTTTCTTT	CASSDNRGNTEAFF
TRBD1	TRBV2	16	.	TRBJ2-7	TGTGCCAGCAGTGACCCCCGCCGGACAGGGTATTACGAGCAGTACTTC	CASSDPRRTGYYEQYF
.	TRBV19	12	.	TRBJ1-2	TGTGCCACCTCTGAGTTATACTATGGCTACACCTTC	CATSELYYGYTF
TRBD1	TRBV5-1	13	.	TRBJ2-7	TGCGCCAGCAGTTCAATGACAGGGGACGAGCAGTACTTC	CASSSMTGDEQYF
TRBD2	TRBV7-3	15	.	TRBJ2-1	TGTGCCAGCAGCCAGGGACTACCCTCCTACAATGAGCAGTTCTTC	CASSQGLPSYNEQFF
.	TRBV6-1	13	few	TRBJ2-2	TGTGCCAGCACCTTAAGTCAGGCCGGGGAGCTGTTTTTT	CASTLSQAGELFF
.	TRBV4-1	17	.	TRBJ2-6	TGCGCCAGCAGCCAAGTTCCAGGGCTCACTGGGGCCAACGTCCTGACTTTC	CASSQVPGLTGANVLTF
.	TRBV5-5	14	few	TRBJ2-7	TGTGCCAGCAGCTCCACTCCTTCTGGAGACGAGCAGTACTTC	CASSSTPSGDEQYF
.	TRBV5-1	15	.	TRBJ2-5	TGCGCCAGCAGCGGCTCCGGGACTTATCAAGAGACCCAGTACTTC	CASSGSGTYQETQYF
.	TRBV29-1	13	.	TRBJ1-1	TGCAGCGTTGTAGACAGCGCGGGCACTGAAGCTTTCTTT	CSVVDSAGTEAFF
TRBD1	TRBV6-5	15	.	TRBJ2-3	TGTGCCAGCAGTTATACGGGACAGGGCACAGATACGCAGTATTTT	CASSYTGQGTDTQYF
TRBD2	TRBV2	15	few	TRBJ2-7	TGTGCCAGCAGGGAGGGACTAGCTGCCTCCTACGAGCAGTACTTC	CASREGLAASYEQYF